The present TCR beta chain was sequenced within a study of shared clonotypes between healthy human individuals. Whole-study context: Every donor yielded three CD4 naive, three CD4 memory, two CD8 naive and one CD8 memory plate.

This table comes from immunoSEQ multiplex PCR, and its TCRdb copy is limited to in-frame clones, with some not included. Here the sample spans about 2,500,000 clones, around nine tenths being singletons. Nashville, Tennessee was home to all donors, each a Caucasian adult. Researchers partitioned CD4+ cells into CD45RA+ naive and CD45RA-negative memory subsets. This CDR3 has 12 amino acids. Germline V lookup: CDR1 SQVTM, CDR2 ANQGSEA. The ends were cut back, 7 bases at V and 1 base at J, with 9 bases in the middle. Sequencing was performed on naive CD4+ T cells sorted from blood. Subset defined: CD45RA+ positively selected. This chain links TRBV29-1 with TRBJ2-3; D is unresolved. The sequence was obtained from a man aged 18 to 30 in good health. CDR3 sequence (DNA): TGCAGCGCCGGTCTGGGCACAGATACGCAGTATTTT. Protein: CSAGLGTDTQYF.